The sequence of this T cell receptor (beta chain) was determined in a study of identical twins. Broader study findings: Among monozygotic twins, out-of-frame TCR alpha sharing exceeded what models predicted.

This CDR3 has 13 residues. Looked up from germline, CDR1 is DFQATT and CDR2 is SNEGSKA (reference sequence). This clonotype occurred many times. No antigen is known for it. Compared with germline, one end of the junction differs, possibly owing to a read error. A universal primer site was added by template switching, and unique molecular identifiers were carried by the cDNA. TCRdb processed the 5' RACE reads anew with MiXCR; each CDR3 protein has one entry. The data contain 200,000 or so distinct CDR3 sequences, 7.5% of them seen just once; the ten biggest clones take up just under 2%. All of the donors were Caucasians in good health. These data were also reused for a study on yellow fever vaccine responses in identical twins. That source adds: Twins reportedly appeared to share part of their vaccine T cell response while keeping part individual.

This sequence was found in a woman younger than 35 in good health. Sample: memory (CD45RO+) T cells sorted from blood. V usage is TRBV20-1 and J usage is TRBJ2-7; possibly TRBD2 for D (5 bases). Here the CDR3 reads CSARENSDYEQYF. The CDR3 DNA is TGCAGTGCCAGAGAGAATAGCGACTACGAGCAGTACTTC.